This T cell receptor beta chain is from a study of CD8 T cells in Susac syndrome (dated by TCRdb to between 2018 and 2020). Looking at the study overall: Whether CD8+ T cell activation and differentiation in Susac syndrome was antigen driven was tested using repertoire sequencing. Clonality of the CD8+ T cell repertoire was compared between more than 10 healthy donors, approximately 14 Susac syndrome patients and about 15 multiple sclerosis patients.

General conclusions and limits of the study: The number of individuals in the TCR sequencing and HLA analysis was recognized as being relatively small.

Peripheral blood CD8+ and CD4+ T cells from healthy donors, Susac syndrome patients and multiple sclerosis patients were profiled by high-throughput TCR beta sequencing. Treatment-naive patients with stable or active relapsing-remitting disease fulfilling revised McDonald criteria were used as multiple sclerosis controls. CD8+ TEMRA cells were enriched by FACS, while bulk CD8+ and CD4+ T cells were purified by magnetic negative isolation. Blood was drawn into EDTA tubes, processed within 24 hours, and PBMCs were isolated by density gradient centrifugation. PBMCs intended for TCR sequencing were cryopreserved in liquid nitrogen and thawed later in a water bath at 37 degrees C. Purity of sorted or isolated CD4+, CD8+ and CD8+ TEMRA cells was at least 90%. Points on this clonotype: Its recognized antigen is unknown. There are no base qualities to consult, and no much larger clone falls within one base.

V and J are truncated by 6 bases and 4 bases respectively, leaving an intervening sequence of 13 bases. The CDR3 sequence holds 14 residues, the cysteine and phenylalanine included. Only the CDR3 part of the read is kept: 42 bases, read in frame from the first base. CDR1 and CDR2, looked up from the germline V gene, are MDHEN and SYDVKM. RNA was extracted using the RNeasy kit, and roughly 0.45 to 1 microgram was reverse transcribed with random hexamers. TCR beta CDR3 regions were amplified with the immunoSEQ multiplex PCR assay covering 54 Vbeta and 13 Jbeta segments. To correct PCR amplification bias, a synthetic template baseline was used for both primer optimization and computational correction. The published analysis was carried out like this. Reads were annotated to V, D and J genes according to IMGT and were analyzed with immunoSEQ Analyzer, with only productive sequences retained. Clonality was computed as one minus Shannon entropy normalized by log2 of the number of productive unique sequences. For each patient and control, public and private clones were evaluated among the 100 most prevalent clones. Clones were defined as Susac-specific if absent from the healthy and MS cohorts, from over a thousand published viral clones and from other ImmuneACCESS disease sequences. Through fastp at Q25 and MiXCR, TCRdb rebuilt clones from the public reads, retaining in-frame beta chains. One record per CDR3 amino acid sequence lists the most common genes and DNA. It is TCRdb's table, rather than the study itself, that gives the V and J calls and clone size. The sample includes tens of thousands of distinct CDR3 sequences, with 75% to 95% observed a single time. Around 0.49% of the sample belongs to the ten largest clones.

The clonotype comes from a human donor with multiple sclerosis. In this chain, TRBV28 is recombined with TRBJ2-1, and the D gene may be TRBD2, 6 bases matching. Sequencing used CD8+ T cells from PBMCs. Here is the DNA: TGTGCCAGCAGACTATGGGGGGATTACAATGAGCAGTTCTTC. This codes for CASRLWGDYNEQFF.